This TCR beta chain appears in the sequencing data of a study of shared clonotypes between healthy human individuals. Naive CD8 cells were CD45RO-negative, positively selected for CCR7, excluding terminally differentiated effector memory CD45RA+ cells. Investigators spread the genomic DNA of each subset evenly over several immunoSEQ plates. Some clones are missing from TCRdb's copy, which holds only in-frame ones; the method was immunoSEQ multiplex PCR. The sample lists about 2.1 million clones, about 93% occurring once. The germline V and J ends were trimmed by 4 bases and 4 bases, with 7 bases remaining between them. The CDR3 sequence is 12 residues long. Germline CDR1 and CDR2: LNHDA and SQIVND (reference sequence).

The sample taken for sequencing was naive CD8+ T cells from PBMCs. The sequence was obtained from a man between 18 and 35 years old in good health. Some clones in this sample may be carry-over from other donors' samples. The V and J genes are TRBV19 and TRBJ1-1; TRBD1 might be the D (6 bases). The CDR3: CASSNRVTEAFF. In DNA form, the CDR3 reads TGTGCCAGTAGTAACAGGGTCACTGAAGCTTTCTTT.